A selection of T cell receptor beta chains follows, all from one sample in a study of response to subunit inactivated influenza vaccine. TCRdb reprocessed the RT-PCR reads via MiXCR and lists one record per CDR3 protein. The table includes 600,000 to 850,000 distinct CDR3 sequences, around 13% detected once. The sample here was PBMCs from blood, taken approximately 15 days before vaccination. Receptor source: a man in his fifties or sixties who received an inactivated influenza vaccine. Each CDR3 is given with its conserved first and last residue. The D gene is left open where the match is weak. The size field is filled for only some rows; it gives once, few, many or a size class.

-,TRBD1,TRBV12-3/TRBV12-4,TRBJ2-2,CASSRGQGGITGELFF,TGTGCCAGCAGCCGGGGACAGGGGGGCATCACCGGGGAGCTGTTTTTT
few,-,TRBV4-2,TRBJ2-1,CASSQTGKGDEQFF,TGTGCCAGCAGCCAAACGGGAAAAGGTGATGAGCAGTTCTTC
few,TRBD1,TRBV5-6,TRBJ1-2,CASSDPTGDSKDGYTF,TGTGCCAGCAGCGATCCTACAGGGGATAGTAAGGATGGCTACACCTTC
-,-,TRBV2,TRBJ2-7,CASSENVYEQYF,TGTGCCAGCAGTGAAAACGTCTACGAGCAGTACTTC
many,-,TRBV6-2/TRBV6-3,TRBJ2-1,CASSPNSRVVEQFF,TGTGCCAGCAGCCCGAATTCTAGGGTAGTCGAGCAGTTCTTC
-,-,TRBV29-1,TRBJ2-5,CSVGPARQETQYF,TGCAGCGTTGGGCCGGCACGCCAAGAGACCCAGTACTTC
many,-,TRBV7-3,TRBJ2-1,CASSPVGSNEQFF,TGTGCCAGCAGCCCCGTTGGGTCGAATGAGCAGTTCTTC
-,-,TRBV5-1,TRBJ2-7,CASSLPGQKGEQYF,TGCGCCAGCAGCCTGCCTGGACAGAAGGGCGAGCAGTACTTC
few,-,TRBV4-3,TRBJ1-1,CASSQEPGSEAFF,TGCGCCAGCAGCCAAGAACCCGGCAGTGAAGCTTTCTTT
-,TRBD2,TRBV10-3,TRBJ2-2,CAINQRGGSGTGELFF,TGTGCCATCAACCAGCGGGGAGGTTCGGGCACCGGGGAGCTGTTTTTT
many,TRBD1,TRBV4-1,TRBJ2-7,CASSQVDRDLRAQYF,TGCGCCAGCAGCCAGGTTGACAGGGACCTACGTGCGCAGTACTTC
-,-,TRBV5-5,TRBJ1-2,CASSLESDRLNYGYTF,TGTGCCAGCAGCTTGGAAAGTGACAGGTTGAACTATGGCTACACCTTC
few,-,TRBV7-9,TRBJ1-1,CASSMGYLGGNEAFF,TGTGCCAGCAGCATGGGGTATTTGGGTGGGAATGAAGCTTTCTTT
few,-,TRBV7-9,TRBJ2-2,CASSLAVYAGELFF,TGTGCCAGCAGCTTAGCAGTTTATGCCGGGGAGCTGTTTTTT
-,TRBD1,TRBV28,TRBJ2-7,CASKTGTGPYEQYF,TGTGCCAGCAAGACCGGGACAGGGCCATACGAGCAGTACTTC
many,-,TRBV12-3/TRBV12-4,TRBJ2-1,CASGTGREQFF,TGTGCCAGCGGTACAGGGCGTGAGCAGTTCTTC
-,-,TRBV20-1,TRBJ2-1,CCAGPTYNEQFF,TGCTGTGCGGGTCCTACCTACAATGAGCAGTTCTTC
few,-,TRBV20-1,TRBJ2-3,CSPKSGQADTQYF,TGCAGTCCCAAGAGCGGCCAGGCAGATACGCAGTATTTT
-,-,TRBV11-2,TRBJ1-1,CASSPGVRNTEAFF,TGTGCCAGCAGTCCAGGGGTACGGAACACTGAAGCTTTCTTT
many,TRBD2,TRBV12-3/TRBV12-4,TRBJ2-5,CASSLGLAGVQETQYF,TGTGCCAGCAGCCTCGGACTAGCGGGGGTCCAAGAGACCCAGTACTTC
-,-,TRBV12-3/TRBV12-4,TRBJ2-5,CASSIPPGETQYF,TGTGCCAGCAGTATCCCCCCCGGAGAGACCCAGTACTTC
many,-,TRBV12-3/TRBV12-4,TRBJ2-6,CASSFQGSGANVLTF,TGTGCCAGCAGTTTCCAAGGCTCTGGGGCCAACGTCCTGACTTTC
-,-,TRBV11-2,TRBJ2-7,CASSPFGYEQYF,TGTGCCAGCAGCCCGTTTGGGTACGAGCAGTACTTC
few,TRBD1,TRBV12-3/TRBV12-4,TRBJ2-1,CASSLLGQGVNEQFF,TGTGCCAGCAGTTTATTGGGACAGGGGGTTAATGAGCAGTTCTTC
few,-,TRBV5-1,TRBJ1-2,CASSLGASANYGYTF,TGCGCCAGCAGCTTGGGTGCCAGTGCTAACTATGGCTACACCTTC
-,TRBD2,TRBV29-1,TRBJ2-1,CSVEERLAGAGEQFF,TGCAGCGTTGAGGAAAGACTAGCGGGAGCTGGTGAGCAGTTCTTC
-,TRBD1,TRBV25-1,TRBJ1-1,CASSGDRGGFLVTEAFF,TGTGCCAGCAGTGGGGACAGGGGCGGTTTTCTAGTAACTGAAGCTTTCTTT
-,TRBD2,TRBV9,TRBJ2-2,CASRKVAGGELFF,TGTGCCAGCAGGAAGGTAGCGGGAGGGGAGCTGTTTTTT
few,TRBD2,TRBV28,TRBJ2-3,CASSFGRSGGTDTQYF,TGTGCCAGCAGTTTCGGGCGTAGCGGGGGCACAGATACGCAGTATTTT
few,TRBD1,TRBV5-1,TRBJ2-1,CASSLGSGQAYNEQFF,TGCGCCAGCAGCTTGGGGTCGGGACAGGCCTACAATGAGCAGTTCTTC
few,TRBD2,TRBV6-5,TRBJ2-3,CASSYTNSGKGATQYF,TGTGCCAGCAGTTACACAAATAGCGGGAAGGGAGCTACGCAGTATTTT
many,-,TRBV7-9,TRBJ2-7,CASSPEPLSSSYEQYF,TGTGCCAGCAGCCCCGAACCGTTGTCTTCCTCCTACGAGCAGTACTTC
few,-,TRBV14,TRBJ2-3,CASSQDRDGSTDTQYF,TGTGCCAGCAGCCAAGACAGGGACGGGAGCACAGATACGCAGTATTTT
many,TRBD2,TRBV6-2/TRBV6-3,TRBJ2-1,CASSYSFSGAGTSSYNEQFF,TGTGCCAGCAGTTACTCGTTCTCTGGAGCCGGGACTAGCTCGTACAATGAGCAGTTCTTC
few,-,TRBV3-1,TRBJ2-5,CASRQAAAHQETQYF,TGTGCCAGCAGACAGGCCGCCGCCCACCAAGAGACCCAGTACTTC
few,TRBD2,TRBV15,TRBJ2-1,CATSRVPFVGEGSYNEQFF,TGTGCCACCAGCAGAGTCCCTTTCGTAGGGGAGGGCTCCTACAATGAGCAGTTCTTC
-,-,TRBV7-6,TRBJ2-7,CASSLTFLEQYF,TGTGCCAGCAGCCTTACCTTCTTAGAGCAGTACTTC
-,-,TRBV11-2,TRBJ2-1,CASSLVVHRPPRYNEQFF,TGTGCCAGCAGCTTAGTAGTCCATCGGCCGCCGCGTTACAATGAGCAGTTCTTC
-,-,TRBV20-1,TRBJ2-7,CSALKGPYEQYF,TGCAGTGCTCTTAAGGGCCCCTACGAGCAGTACTTC
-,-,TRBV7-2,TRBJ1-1,CASTTAASITEAFF,TGTGCCAGCACCACCGCAGCCTCTATCACTGAAGCTTTCTTT
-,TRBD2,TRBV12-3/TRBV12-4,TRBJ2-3,CASSQSGGRVDTQYF,TGTGCCAGCAGCCAAAGCGGGGGGCGGGTAGATACGCAGTATTTT